The rows below give T cell receptor beta chains drawn from one sample of a study of T-cell memory formation after mild COVID-19. TCRdb itself ran the 5' RACE reads through MiXCR, one entry per CDR3 protein. The sample lists approximately 250,000 distinct CDR3 sequences; around 16% were seen once. Sequenced input: PBMCs or a T cell subset sorted from them (not recorded which). Receptors were obtained from a man younger than 35 who had mild COVID-19 (a few samples of this study predate the infection). Cell type and time point are not known. The CDR3 runs from the conserved cysteine through the conserved F or W.

J gene: TRBJ2-1; V gene: TRBV12-3/TRBV12-4; CDR3 protein: CASSFRQAPYNEQFF
J gene: TRBJ1-2; V gene: TRBV11-1; CDR3 protein: CASSPASQGYGYTF
J gene: TRBJ2-5; V gene: TRBV20-1; CDR3 protein: CSAPLWRGRETQYF
J gene: TRBJ2-3; V gene: TRBV6-5; CDR3 protein: CASRQGWSTDTQYF
J gene: TRBJ1-1; V gene: TRBV20-1; CDR3 protein: CSARGDRGVNTEAFF
J gene: TRBJ2-2; V gene: TRBV9; CDR3 protein: CASSLRGINTGELFF
J gene: TRBJ2-7; V gene: TRBV4-2; CDR3 protein: CASSHQSGTGREQYF
J gene: TRBJ2-5; V gene: TRBV24-1; CDR3 protein: CATSPGTGYTWGETQYF
J gene: TRBJ2-3; V gene: TRBV7-2; CDR3 protein: CASSFTPRGVGSTDTQYF
J gene: TRBJ1-3; V gene: TRBV21-1; CDR3 protein: CASAFLRESGPSGNTIYF
J gene: TRBJ2-5; V gene: TRBV28; CDR3 protein: CASTSGLAGQETQYF
J gene: TRBJ2-2; V gene: TRBV7-6; CDR3 protein: CASSLRAGELFF
J gene: TRBJ1-4; V gene: TRBV5-1; CDR3 protein: CASSTSGQRDEKLFF
J gene: TRBJ2-3; V gene: TRBV20-1; CDR3 protein: CSARDNGNAGGPNTQYF
J gene: TRBJ2-2; V gene: TRBV4-2; CDR3 protein: CASSQDTLGAGTGELFF
J gene: TRBJ1-5; V gene: TRBV12-3/TRBV12-4; CDR3 protein: CASSFQDTNQPQHF
J gene: TRBJ2-3; V gene: TRBV7-9; CDR3 protein: CASSLPLGTETDTQYF
J gene: TRBJ1-1; V gene: TRBV15; CDR3 protein: CATSSRWDTEAFF
J gene: TRBJ2-5; V gene: TRBV15; CDR3 protein: CATGAGGSQETQYF
J gene: TRBJ1-1; V gene: TRBV20-1; CDR3 protein: CSARGRGRGYTEAFF
J gene: TRBJ1-4; V gene: TRBV7-2; CDR3 protein: CASSFWGGLTNEKLFF
J gene: TRBJ2-1; V gene: TRBV4-3; CDR3 protein: CASSQTTGVTDEQFF
J gene: TRBJ2-2; V gene: TRBV6-4; CDR3 protein: CASSESGDTGELFF
J gene: TRBJ1-2; V gene: TRBV5-1; CDR3 protein: CASGENYGYTF
J gene: TRBJ1-1; V gene: TRBV7-9; CDR3 protein: CASSKGQGARDTEAFF
J gene: TRBJ2-1; V gene: TRBV5-1; CDR3 protein: CASSFQGNEQFF
J gene: TRBJ1-3; V gene: TRBV7-2; CDR3 protein: CASSSWTGTGNTIYF
J gene: TRBJ2-1; V gene: TRBV4-3; CDR3 protein: CASSQEDLAGYNEQFF
J gene: TRBJ2-5; V gene: TRBV5-6; CDR3 protein: CASSSYQETKYF
J gene: TRBJ1-2; V gene: TRBV5-4; CDR3 protein: CASSWTGRGYTF
J gene: TRBJ1-1; V gene: TRBV5-1; CDR3 protein: CASSPGGREAFF
J gene: TRBJ2-7; V gene: TRBV6-2/TRBV6-3; CDR3 protein: CASSILQGLEQYF
J gene: TRBJ2-3; V gene: TRBV11-2; CDR3 protein: CASSFFATDTQYF
J gene: TRBJ2-2; V gene: TRBV6-5; CDR3 protein: CASRAPNTGELFF
J gene: TRBJ2-7; V gene: TRBV18; CDR3 protein: CASSQTGTTGGEQYF
J gene: TRBJ1-6; V gene: TRBV20-1; CDR3 protein: CSAYPGAGGSPLHF
J gene: TRBJ2-3; V gene: TRBV6-5; CDR3 protein: CASVGGRTDTQYF
J gene: TRBJ2-3; V gene: TRBV23-1; CDR3 protein: CASSQETTGGTDTQYF
J gene: TRBJ1-5; V gene: TRBV5-6; CDR3 protein: CASSLGPGHSSNQPQHF
J gene: TRBJ1-5; V gene: TRBV4-2; CDR3 protein: CASSHVSGTEWGSGQPQHF
J gene: TRBJ2-3; V gene: TRBV7-9; CDR3 protein: CASSFRDRLGTDTQYF
J gene: TRBJ2-1; V gene: TRBV7-7; CDR3 protein: CASSPGHDNEQFF
J gene: TRBJ2-5; V gene: TRBV4-3; CDR3 protein: CASSQDPWGAGALETQYF
J gene: TRBJ1-2; V gene: TRBV7-2; CDR3 protein: CASSSPRVYTF
J gene: TRBJ2-2; V gene: TRBV7-8; CDR3 protein: CASIFSRTGELFF
J gene: TRBJ1-1; V gene: TRBV28; CDR3 protein: CASSLGISNTEAFF
J gene: TRBJ1-5; V gene: TRBV20-1; CDR3 protein: CSAIGAPNQPQHF
J gene: TRBJ2-7; V gene: TRBV12-3/TRBV12-4; CDR3 protein: CASSLAGPTYEQYF
J gene: TRBJ2-1; V gene: TRBV10-3; CDR3 protein: CAISQLAGGSYNEQFF
J gene: TRBJ2-7; V gene: TRBV4-1; CDR3 protein: CASSQQYESYEQYF
J gene: TRBJ2-7; V gene: TRBV12-3/TRBV12-4; CDR3 protein: CASSLDSVSYEQYF
J gene: TRBJ2-7; V gene: TRBV7-2; CDR3 protein: CASSQGTSSYEQYF